This TCR beta chain was found in a study of T cells in Graves' hyperthyroidism and ophthalmopathy. Study background: Staff took peripheral blood when the initial diagnosis was made, before any treatment began. Whole-study results and caveats: Blood also held most thyroid clonotypes expanded beyond 0.001.

The authors deemed Graves' hyperthyroidism stable absent ophthalmopathy progression within 18 months. The PBMCs were taken from 10 ml of fresh peripheral blood. Many counts were recorded for this clonotype. Its antigen is unknown. TCR beta CDR3 sequences were amplified from RNA transcripts. The HTBI set primed first-round TCR CDR3 RT-PCR. One entry per CDR3 protein, called by TCRdb with MiXCR from the multiplex PCR reads. The sample yields about 380,000 distinct CDR3 sequences, 14% seen once. The receptor was derived from a woman aged 60-75 years with Graves' hyperthyroidism. What was sequenced was blood.

The CDR3 DNA is TGTGCCAGCAGCTTAGCCCAACTAGACTACGAGCAGTACTTC. Its protein product is CASSLAQLDYEQYF. The J gene is TRBJ2-7, the V gene TRBV11-1; possibly TRBD2 for D (5 bases). CDR1 is SGHAT, CDR2 FQDESV, per germline (reference sequence). V lost 0 bases and J 3 bases, leaving 9 bases between the germline ends. The CDR3 has 14 amino acids.